This is a list of T cell receptor beta chains from one sample in a study of blood T cell repertoires in COVID-19. Method: immunoSEQ multiplex PCR; TCRdb's copy keeps in-frame clones and lacks some. The top ten clones hold roughly 1.8% of a sample with 90,000 or so clones, about 89% of them seen once. Sequencing was carried out using peripheral blood. The origin of the receptors is a human donor with active COVID-19. The donor label of this sample is uncertain. Each CDR3 is given without its conserved first and last residue. A row's size may be missing; if present it is once, few, many or a size class.

abundance: -; j_gene: TRBJ1-3; v_gene: TRBV7-8; CDR3aa: ASSLLRGGNTIY
abundance: few; j_gene: TRBJ2-7; v_gene: TRBV4-3; CDR3aa: ASSPEGAGRDEQY
abundance: -; j_gene: TRBJ1-5; v_gene: TRBV19; CDR3aa: ASSPRQGNQPQH
abundance: -; j_gene: TRBJ2-3; v_gene: TRBV6-4; CDR3aa: ASSDSAGGGGTDTQY
abundance: -; j_gene: TRBJ2-1; v_gene: TRBV3-1/TRBV3-2; CDR3aa: ASSEGQYNEQF
abundance: few; j_gene: TRBJ1-1; v_gene: TRBV7-9; CDR3aa: ASSLGQGEAF
abundance: -; j_gene: TRBJ2-3; v_gene: TRBV19; CDR3aa: ASTPGRGVTDTQY
abundance: -; j_gene: TRBJ2-7; v_gene: TRBV18; CDR3aa: ASSPVGTGISYEQY
abundance: -; j_gene: TRBJ1-1; v_gene: TRBV19; CDR3aa: ASSIGGGDTEAF
abundance: -; j_gene: TRBJ1-1; v_gene: TRBV12-3/TRBV12-4; CDR3aa: ASSRSEAF
abundance: -; j_gene: TRBJ1-2; v_gene: TRBV4-1; CDR3aa: ASSQEPQPTGGLGYT